What follows are 5 T cell receptor beta chains derived from one specimen sequenced in a study of regulatory T cells in long-lasting Graves disease. Sequencing libraries for TCR beta were prepared with iRepertoire HTBI primers and Arm-PCR of CDR3 regions. Via MiXCR, TCRdb re-called the multiplex PCR reads, giving one row per CDR3 protein. The repertoire has about 460,000 distinct CDR3 sequences, around a fifth of them found once; the top ten carry approximately 14%. Time point defined: persistent/refractory GD, antithyroid drugs over 5 years with positive TRAb. From PBMCs, RNA was extracted and then used to make the TCR library. The sequencing used peripheral blood mononuclear cells (PBMCs), collected when the disease was refractory, from a patient treated with antithyroid drugs. The receptor source for this set is a female donor with Graves disease.

This sequence joins TRBV4-1 and TRBJ1-5, with D maybe TRBD1 (6 bases). CDR3 length equals 14 residues. With 0 bases removed from V and 7 bases from J, the gap between germline ends came to 10 bases. The V gene's germline CDR1 is MGHRA and CDR2 YSYEKL. CDR3 loop: CASSQETGIQPQHF. The CDR3 DNA sequence: TGCGCCAGCAGCCAAGAGACAGGCATCCAGCCCCAGCATTTT.

This clonotype was seen only a few times. The chain employs TRBV29-1 and TRBJ1-1, with 9 bases identical to TRBD1. V shed 7 bases and J 0 bases; nucleotides not matched to a gene: 3. CDR1 and CDR2 from the germline V gene are SQVTM and ANQGSEA. CDR3 length equals 13 residues. As DNA, the CDR3 is TGCAGCGCTGGACAGGGGATGAACACTGAAGCTTTCTTT. Amino acid sequence: CSAGQGMNTEAFF. Variable domain in full (rest from reference TRBV29-1 and TRBJ1-1): SAVISQKPSRDICQRGTSLTIQCQVDSQVTMMFWYRQQPGQSLTLIATANQGSEATYESGFVIDKFPISRPNLTFSTLTVSNMSPEDSSIYLCSAGQGMNTEAFFGQGTRLTVV.

Details on this clonotype: A much larger clone is a single base away; this may be a read error. The chain recombines TRBV27 with TRBJ1-6; D uncertain. From germline, CDR1 is MNHEY and CDR2 SMNVEV (reference sequence). The CDR3 covers 13 residues. Trimming stripped 5 bases from V and 11 bases from J, with 13 bases between. The CDR3 sequence: CASSTMGSPPLHF. Written as DNA, the CDR3 is TGTGCCAGCAGTACTATGGGCAGCCCACCCCTCCACTTT.

Turning to this clonotype: Possible read error: a much larger clone is one base away. The chain is built from TRBV6-5 and TRBJ2-2, with D maybe TRBD2 (6 bases). CDR3 length: 14 amino acids. CDR1 and CDR2 (germline): MNHEY, SVGAGI. CDR3 coding DNA: TGTGCCAGCAGTTACTCGGGGAACACCGGGGGGCTGTTTTTT. This sequence encodes CASSYSGNTGGLFF.

Ten or more counts support this clonotype. This chain connects TRBV5-1 to TRBJ1-2; D remains ambiguous. The CDR3 totals 12 residues. V lost 0 bases and J lost 4, with 4 bases in between. CDR1 and CDR2 (germline): SGHRS, YFSETQ. This CDR3 is CASSLEPYGYTF. The DNA for the CDR3 is TGCGCCAGCAGCTTGGAACCCTATGGCTACACCTTC.